The 24 T cell receptor beta chains presented below share a single source sample, sequenced in a study of T cells in tuberculosis. Sorting used thawed, overnight-rested PBMC stained with anti-CD3, a viability dye and GMM-loaded CD1B tetramer. C32 glucose monomycolate from Rhodococcus equi was loaded onto the CD1B tetramers. The protocol was immunoSEQ multiplex PCR, while the TCRdb copy is restricted to in-frame clones and leaves out a portion. The sample holds nearly 60,000 clones, around 90% seen once. What was sequenced was CD1b-GMM tetramer-negative cells sorted from PBMCs. The receptors derive from an adult woman with latent tuberculosis.

The chain is built from TRBV2 and TRBJ1-5; D is undetermined. This CDR3 comprises 13 residues. Germline-derived CDR1 and CDR2 are SNHLY and FYNNEI. V was pared by 3 bases and J by 6 bases, with 9 bases between. Written as DNA, the CDR3 is TGTGCCAGCAGTGAGGATCGCGGTCAGCCCCAGCATTTT. It encodes CASSEDRGQPQHF.

The chain is built from TRBV4-3 and TRBJ2-3, with 12 positions matching TRBD2. This CDR3 is built from 18 residues. V lost 0 bases and J lost 5; bases outside the gene matches: 9. Germline lookup yields CDR1 LGHNA and CDR2 YSLEER. Here the CDR3 reads CASSQDGLAGGQVDTQYF. The DNA of the CDR3 is TGCGCCAGCAGCCAAGATGGTCTAGCGGGAGGGCAAGTAGATACGCAGTATTTT.

V gene TRBV29-1 combines with J gene TRBJ1-2; TRBD1 is a possible D gene (6 bases). V was trimmed by 4 bases and J by 8 bases, leaving 17 bases between them. Germline assignment: CDR1 SQVTM and CDR2 ANQGSEA. The CDR3 consists of 13 residues. CDR3 coding DNA: TGCAGCGTTGGTCCAACAGGGTCTTGGGGCTACACCTTC. Translated, it gives CSVGPTGSWGYTF.

The chain is built from TRBV7-2 and TRBJ2-2; TRBD1 agrees at 7 bases. The V gene end was trimmed by 0 bases and the J gene end by 1 base; junction bases not matched to a gene: 2. Germline V gene sequence: CDR1 SGHTA, CDR2 FQGNSA. This CDR3 is 16 amino acids long. CDR3 sequence: CASSLAGTVNTGELFF. CDR3 sequence (DNA): TGTGCCAGCAGCTTAGCAGGGACAGTGAACACCGGGGAGCTGTTTTTT.

The chain recombines TRBV30 with TRBJ1-2, with a tentative D call TRBD1 (5 bases). Germline CDR1 is GTSNPN and CDR2 is SVGIG (reference sequence). This CDR3 has 14 amino acids. The germline V and J ends were trimmed by 3 bases and 5 bases, with 16 bases remaining between them. Here the CDR3 DNA reads TGTGCCTGGAGCTTCTCGGGACTATTATATGGCTACACCTTC. Protein sequence: CAWSFSGLLYGYTF. The complete variable domain, with remaining parts taken from reference TRBV30 and TRBJ1-2, reads SQTIHQWPATLVQPVGSPLSLECTVEGTSNPNLYWYRQAAGRGLQLLFYSVGIGQISSEVPQNLSASRPQDRQFILSSKKLLLSDSGFYLCAWSFSGLLYGYTFGSGTRLTVV.

The chain carries TRBV7-9 and TRBJ1-4, with D uncertain. Trimming took 1 base from V and 0 from J, leaving 12 bases between them. Germline CDR1 SEHNR, CDR2 FQNEAQ (reference sequence). The CDR3 has 17 amino acids. The CDR3 DNA sequence: TGTGCCAGCAGCTTAGGTCTCTGGGGAGCAACTAATGAAAAACTGTTTTTT. This gives the protein CASSLGLWGATNEKLFF.

The chain carries TRBV7-9 and TRBJ1-1; 7 bases match TRBD1. CDR1 SEHNR and CDR2 FQNEAQ come from the germline V gene (reference sequence). Trimming removed 7 bases from V and 2 bases from J; junction bases left unmatched: 16. The CDR3 runs 17 residues. The CDR3 region is CASTPYRPTGPNTEAFF. Here the CDR3 DNA reads TGTGCCAGCACCCCGTACCGTCCGACAGGGCCCAACACTGAAGCTTTCTTT.

This sequence joins TRBV7-2 and TRBJ2-7; 8 bases agree with TRBD1. This CDR3 region has 16 residues. Germline V gene sequence: CDR1 SGHTA, CDR2 FQGNSA. V lost 4 bases and J lost 2; bases outside the gene matches: 10. CDR3 DNA: TGTGCCAGCAGCTCCCCCAACCGGGACAGGCCCTACGAGCAGTACTTC. Translating gives CASSSPNRDRPYEQYF.

This clone was counted between two and nine times. This chain links TRBV5-1 with TRBJ2-1; TRBD2 matches 9 bases. CDR1 is SGHRS, CDR2 YFSETQ, per germline. The CDR3 has 16 amino acids. V gave up 6 bases and J gave up 1 base; unmatched junction bases: 8. CDR3 region: CASTGREGQSYNEQFF. The CDR3 DNA reads as TGCGCCAGCACCGGGCGGGAGGGCCAGTCCTACAATGAGCAGTTCTTC.

This chain connects TRBV6-5 to TRBJ2-5; D is possibly TRBD1 (5 bases). The CDR3 has 15 residues. V lost 0 bases to trimming and J lost 2 bases, with 10 bases between them. Germline loops: CDR1 MNHEY, CDR2 SVGAGI. The CDR3 spells CASSYSIRTQETQYF. The CDR3 region has the DNA TGTGCCAGCAGTTACTCGATAAGGACACAAGAGACCCAGTACTTC.

This rearrangement joins TRBV10-3 to TRBJ2-3; 8 nucleotides line up with TRBD2. Trimming cost V 3 bases and J 6 bases; bases outside gene matches: 11. CDR3 length: 16 amino acids. Per the germline V gene, CDR1 is ENHRY and CDR2 is SYGVKD. The CDR3 DNA is TGTGCCATCAGTGACTCCCCCGGGGGGGGGAGGGATACGCAGTATTTT. Translating gives CAISDSPGGGRDTQYF.

The rearrangement links TRBV6-5 to TRBJ1-4, with 12 bases fitting TRBD1. This CDR3 comprises 15 residues. V trimming: 0 bases; J trimming: 10 bases; junction bases outside the gene matches: 3. CDR1 MNHEY and CDR2 SVGAGI come from the germline V gene. The CDR3 reads CASSYSGTGGGKLFF. The CDR3 region has the DNA TGTGCCAGCAGTTACTCAGGGACAGGGGGCGGAAAACTGTTTTTT.

The rearrangement joins TRBV6-4 to TRBJ1-1; TRBD1 matches 8 bases. CDR3 length: 14 amino acids. Per the germline V gene, CDR1 is MRHNA and CDR2 is SNTAGT. The V and J ends lost 6 bases and 0 bases, in that order; junction bases with no gene match: 3. CDR3 DNA sequence: TGTGCCAGCAGCCGGACAGGGATGAACACTGAAGCTTTCTTT. It codes for CASSRTGMNTEAFF.

The genes are TRBV28 and TRBJ2-7, with a weak D call TRBD2 (6 bases). The V and J ends lost 5 bases and 4 bases respectively, with 18 bases between them. CDR3 length: 15 residues. CDR1 MDHEN and CDR2 SYDVKM come from the germline V gene. CDR3 protein: CASSLGTVGGYEQYF. In nucleotides, the CDR3 is TGTGCCAGCAGTCTCGGGACTGTGGGTGGGTACGAGCAGTACTTC. Full variable domain (outside the CDR3, taken from reference TRBV28 and TRBJ2-7): DVKVTQSSRYLVKRTGEKVFLECVQDMDHENMFWYRQDPGLGLRLIYFSYDVKMKEKGDIPEGYSVSREKKERFSLILESASTNQTSMYLCASSLGTVGGYEQYFGPGTRLTVT.

The chain has TRBV11-3 and TRBJ2-1; 9 positions match TRBD2. The CDR3 is 17 amino acids. Germline assignment: CDR1 SGHNT and CDR2 YENEEA. After removal of 1 base from V and 3 bases from J, the junction contained 7 bases not matched to a gene. CDR3 DNA: TGTGCCAGCAGCTTAGGGGTTAGGACTAGCGACTACAATGAGCAGTTCTTC. Its protein product is CASSLGVRTSDYNEQFF.

The chain combines TRBV7-3 with TRBJ2-3, with 11 bases matching TRBD2. This CDR3 has 17 amino acids. The trim removed 5 bases at V and 6 bases at J, leaving 13 bases unmatched. The germline V gene encodes CDR1 SGHTA and CDR2 FQGTGA. The CDR3 sequence: CASSLFTSGSYPDTQYF. In DNA form, the CDR3 reads TGTGCCAGCAGCCTGTTTACTAGCGGGAGTTATCCGGATACGCAGTATTTT.

This clone was seen only a few times. The rearrangement uses TRBV18 and TRBJ2-7, with TRBD1 matching 10 bases. The germline V gene has CDR1 KGHSH and CDR2 LQKENI. The CDR3 contains 15 residues. Trimming removed 2 bases from V and 6 bases from J; junction bases left unmatched: 7. The CDR3, as DNA: TGTGCCAGCTCACCAACCGGGACAGGGGTTGCCGAGCAGTACTTC. This sequence encodes CASSPTGTGVAEQYF.

In its sample, this clone ranks as medium-sized. The chain carries TRBV7-9 and TRBJ2-3; TRBD2 matches 7 bases. Looked up from germline, CDR1 is SEHNR and CDR2 is FQNEAQ (reference sequence). The CDR3 consists of 16 residues. V lost 3 bases to trimming and J lost 2 bases; unmatched junction nucleotides: 8. The CDR3 reads CASSLGTSADTDTQYF. In DNA, the CDR3 is TGTGCCAGCAGCTTGGGTACTAGCGCCGACACAGATACGCAGTATTTT.

V is TRBV4-2 and J is TRBJ1-2; D is perhaps TRBD1 (5 bases). CDR1 is LGHNA and CDR2 is YNFKEQ in the germline V gene. V shed 0 bases and J shed 10 bases, with 18 bases lying between them. The CDR3 is 15 residues long. The CDR3 is CASSQDSGGVAVYTF. CDR3 in DNA: TGTGCCAGCAGCCAAGATTCGGGAGGGGTTGCGGTCTACACCTTC.

The genes are TRBV9 and TRBJ1-5; D uncertain. CDR1 is SGDLS, CDR2 YYNGEE, per germline. V was cut by 4 bases and J by 0 bases, with 11 bases left in between. This CDR3 region has 15 residues. The CDR3 loop is CASSIDGYSNQPQHF. The CDR3 region has the DNA TGTGCCAGCAGCATAGACGGTTATAGCAATCAGCCCCAGCATTTT.

Written as DNA, the CDR3 is TGTGCCAGCAGTGACACGGGAGGAAACACCATATATTTT. As protein: CASSDTGGNTIYF. The chain joins TRBV25-1 to TRBJ1-3; D is ambiguous. Trimming stripped 3 bases from V and 4 bases from J, with 7 bases between. The CDR3 runs 13 residues. CDR1 is MGHDK, CDR2 SYGVNS, per germline.

The chain couples TRBV7-2 to TRBJ1-2; TRBD1 matches 9 bases. CDR3 size: 12 residues. V shed 5 bases, J shed 12 bases, and the junction held 7 bases outside the gene matches. Germline V lookup: CDR1 SGHTA, CDR2 FQGNSA. CDR3 loop: CASSPSGQGNTF. The CDR3 region has the DNA TGTGCCAGCAGCCCCTCCGGACAGGGGAACACCTTC.

Only one count was recorded for this clone. The gene calls are TRBV4-1 and TRBJ2-3, with 8 bases identical to TRBD2. With V trimmed by 8 bases and J by 2 bases, 3 bases remained unmatched. Germline CDR1 MGHRA, CDR2 YSYEKL. This CDR3 is 13 amino acids long. In DNA form, the CDR3 reads TGCGCCAGCGGACTAGCTCCCACAGATACGCAGTATTTT. This translates into CASGLAPTDTQYF.

J is TRBJ1-1 and V is TRBV29-1, with a possible D match to TRBD1 (5 bases). The CDR3 totals 14 residues. Between the trimmed V and J ends, which lost 3 bases and 1 base, there was a span of 12 bases. Germline loops: CDR1 SQVTM, CDR2 ANQGSEA. The CDR3 bases are TGCAGCGTTGACTACGGACACCGGAACACTGAAGCTTTCTTT. Its translation is CSVDYGHRNTEAFF.